These 3 T cell receptor beta chains share one sample of origin, sequenced in a study of beta chain features in type 1 diabetes. Every bit of the isolated RNA underwent reverse transcription, so sequencing read expressed TCRB transcripts. The method was immunoSEQ multiplex PCR; TCRdb's version includes in-frame clones alone and lacks a portion of them. The sample records nearly 350,000 clones, 7% to 9% being singletons. Sample: central memory CD4+ T cells from blood. Source of these receptors: a woman aged 18-30 years in good health.

This chain connects TRBV29-1 to TRBJ1-1; possible D gene TRBD1, 5 bases. Germline loops: CDR1 SQVTM, CDR2 ANQGSEA. Trimming removed 6 bases from V and 1 base from J, with 12 bases in between. The CDR3 runs 13 residues. The CDR3 coding sequence is TGCAGCGTGGCCAAGGACAAGAACACTGAAGCTTTCTTT. This gives the protein CSVAKDKNTEAFF. The full variable domain, completed using reference TRBV29-1 and TRBJ1-1, is SAVISQKPSRDICQRGTSLTIQCQVDSQVTMMFWYRQQPGQSLTLIATANQGSEATYESGFVIDKFPISRPNLTFSTLTVSNMSPEDSSIYLCSVAKDKNTEAFFGQGTRLTVV.

This clone occurred a few times. The chain recombines TRBV5-6 with TRBJ1-2; D not certain. V lost 4 bases and J 3 bases, leaving 13 bases between the germline ends. CDR3 size: 14 residues. CDR1 SGHDT and CDR2 YYEEEE come from the germline V gene. In nucleotides, the CDR3 is TGTGCCAGCAGCACACGAAGTATGGACTATGGCTACACCTTC. Its translation: CASSTRSMDYGYTF.

This clone appeared a few times. V gene TRBV29-1 combines with J gene TRBJ1-1; maybe TRBD1 (5 bases). This CDR3 spans 12 amino acids. Germline values: CDR1 SQVTM, CDR2 ANQGSEA. With 4 bases removed from V and 3 bases from J, the gap between germline ends came to 9 bases. As DNA, the CDR3 is TGCAGCGTTGTCAGGGCGGACACTGAAGCTTTCTTT. This encodes CSVVRADTEAFF.